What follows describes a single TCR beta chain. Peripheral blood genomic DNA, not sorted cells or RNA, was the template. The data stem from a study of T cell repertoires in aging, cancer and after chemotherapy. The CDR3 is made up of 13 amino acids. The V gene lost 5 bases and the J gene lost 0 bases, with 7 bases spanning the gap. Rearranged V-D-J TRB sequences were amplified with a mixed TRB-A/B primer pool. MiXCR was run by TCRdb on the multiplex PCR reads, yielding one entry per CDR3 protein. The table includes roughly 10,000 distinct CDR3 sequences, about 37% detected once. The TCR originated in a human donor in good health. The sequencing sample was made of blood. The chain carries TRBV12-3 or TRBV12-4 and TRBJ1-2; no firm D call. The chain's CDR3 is CASSVTANYGYTF. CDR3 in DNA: TGTGCCAGCAGTGTAACAGCTAACTATGGCTACACCTTC.